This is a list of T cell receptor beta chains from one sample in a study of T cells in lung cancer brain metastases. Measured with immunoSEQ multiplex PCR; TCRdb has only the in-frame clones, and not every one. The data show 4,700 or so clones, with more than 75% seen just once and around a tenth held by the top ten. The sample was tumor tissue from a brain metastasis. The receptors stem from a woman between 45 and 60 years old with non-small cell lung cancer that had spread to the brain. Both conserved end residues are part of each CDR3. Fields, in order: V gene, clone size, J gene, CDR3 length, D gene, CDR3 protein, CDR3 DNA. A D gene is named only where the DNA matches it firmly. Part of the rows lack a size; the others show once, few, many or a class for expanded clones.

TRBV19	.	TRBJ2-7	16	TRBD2	CASSPGLAGSTYEQYF	TGTGCCAGTAGCCCGGGACTAGCGGGATCCACCTACGAGCAGTACTTC
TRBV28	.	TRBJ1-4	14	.	CASSSGQLHEKLFF	TGTGCCAGCAGTTCCGGCCAATTACATGAAAAACTGTTTTTT
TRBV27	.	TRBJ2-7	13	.	CASSSRDHGRLYF	TGTGCCAGCAGTTCTCGGGACCATGGTCGTTTGTACTTC
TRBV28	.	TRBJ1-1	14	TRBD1	CASSLLTGGAEAFF	TGTGCCAGCAGTTTACTGACAGGGGGAGCTGAAGCTTTCTTT
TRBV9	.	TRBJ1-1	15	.	CASSVVGRESSEAFF	TGTGCCAGCAGCGTAGTAGGCAGGGAGTCGTCTGAAGCTTTCTTT
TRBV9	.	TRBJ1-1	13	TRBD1	CASSVGQGRERLF	TGTGCCAGCAGCGTGGGACAGGGGCGCGAGAGGCTCTTT
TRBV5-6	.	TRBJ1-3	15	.	CASSPRTGSGNTIYF	TGTGCCAGCAGCCCTAGGACGGGCTCTGGAAACACCATATATTTT
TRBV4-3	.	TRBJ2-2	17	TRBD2	CASSHGTSGSVSGELFF	TGCGCCAGCAGTCATGGGACTAGCGGGAGTGTTAGCGGGGAGCTGTTTTTT
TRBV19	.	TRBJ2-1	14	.	CASSIGAPGGEQFF	TGTGCCAGTAGTATAGGAGCCCCTGGGGGTGAGCAGTTCTTC
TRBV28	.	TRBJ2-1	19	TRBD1	CASSRSGMLGGAGYGEQFF	TGTGCCAGCAGCCGATCAGGGATGCTAGGGGGCGCTGGTTACGGTGAGCAGTTCTTC
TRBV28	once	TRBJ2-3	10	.	CASSSRTQYF	TGTGCCAGTTCGAGCCGTACGCAGTATTTT
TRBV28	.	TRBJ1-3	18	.	CASRSFGDQEVTGNTIYF	TGTGCCAGCAGAAGTTTTGGGGACCAGGAGGTAACTGGAAACACCATATATTTT
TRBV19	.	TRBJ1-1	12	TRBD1	CASGTVNTEAFF	TGTGCCAGTGGGACAGTGAACACTGAAGCTTTCTTT
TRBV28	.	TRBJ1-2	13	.	CASSSRVDYGYTF	TGTGCCAGCAGCTCCCGGGTGGACTATGGCTACACCTTC
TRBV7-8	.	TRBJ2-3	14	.	CASSRSGTTDTQYF	TGTGCCAGCAGCCGATCAGGGACGACAGATACGCAGTATTTT
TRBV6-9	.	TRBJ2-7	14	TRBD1	CASSLRQGGYEQYF	TGTGCCAGCAGTTTACGACAGGGCGGCTACGAGCAGTACTTC
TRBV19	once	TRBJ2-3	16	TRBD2	CASSMSGRVITDTQYF	TGTGCCAGTAGTATGAGCGGGAGGGTGATCACAGATACGCAGTATTTT
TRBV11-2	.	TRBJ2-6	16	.	CASSLEIGAGANVLTF	TGTGCCAGCAGCTTAGAAATAGGGGCTGGGGCCAACGTCCTGACTTTC
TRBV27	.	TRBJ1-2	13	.	CASSFTGYYGYTF	TGTGCCAGCAGTTTTACCGGATACTATGGCTACACCTTC
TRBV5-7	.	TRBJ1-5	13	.	CASSSGGRQPQHF	TGTGCCAGCAGCTCCGGAGGGAGGCAGCCCCAGCATTTT
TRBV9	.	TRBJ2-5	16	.	CASSVAVQGAKETQYF	TGTGCCAGCAGCGTAGCAGTTCAGGGTGCGAAAGAGACCCAGTACTTC
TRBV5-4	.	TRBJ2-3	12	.	CASSRSTDTQYF	TGTGCCAGCAGCCGTAGCACAGATACGCAGTATTTT
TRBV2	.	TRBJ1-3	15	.	CASSDGQIVPNTIYF	TGTGCCAGCAGTGATGGGCAGATTGTTCCAAACACCATATATTTT